Listed below are T cell receptor beta chains from one sample, sequenced in a study of Ad26.COV2.S vaccination and SARS-CoV-2 variants. Produced via immunoSEQ multiplex PCR; TCRdb's table is partial and in-frame only. The sample carries around 450,000 clones, roughly 90% recorded once. Sequencing was performed on peripheral blood, taken in a trial of Ad26.COV2.S vaccine versus placebo. These receptor sequences come from a person between 18 and 65 years old who received the Ad26.COV2.S COVID-19 vaccine or a placebo. CDR3s include the opening cysteine and the closing phenylalanine or tryptophan. The D gene is left open where the match is weak. Not all rows give a size; the values are once, few, many and, for expanded clones, a class.

NA	NA	TRBV23-1	TRBJ1-2	TGCGCCAGCAGTCAATTTCCCTATGGCTACACCTTC	CASSQFPYGYTF
NA	NA	TRBV7-9	TRBJ1-5	TGTGCCAGCAGCCGAAAAGATGCAAACCAGCCCCAGCATTTT	CASSRKDANQPQHF
NA	NA	TRBV15	TRBJ1-4	TGTGCCACCACGGACGGGATGGAAAAACTGTTTTTT	CATTDGMEKLFF
NA	few	TRBV7-9	TRBJ1-1	TGTGCCAGCAGCTTTTTTGGGGGCGTCGAAGCTTTCTTT	CASSFFGGVEAFF
NA	NA	TRBV7-3	TRBJ2-3	TGTGCCAGCGGTCTGACATCAGATACGCAGTATTTT	CASGLTSDTQYF
NA	NA	TRBV13	TRBJ2-3	TGTGCCAGCAGCCTCAGCTCAAGAGATACGCAGTATTTT	CASSLSSRDTQYF
NA	NA	TRBV5-1	TRBJ2-1	TGCGCCAGCAGCTCCTACAATGAGCAGTTCTTC	CASSSYNEQFF
TRBD2	NA	TRBV11-2	TRBJ2-7	TGTGCCAGCAGCGGGCGACTAGCGGGCAACTACGAGCAGTACTTC	CASSGRLAGNYEQYF
NA	NA	TRBV19	TRBJ1-5	TGTGCCAGTATAGACAGACCTAGCAATCAGCCCCAGCATTTT	CASIDRPSNQPQHF
NA	NA	TRBV19	TRBJ1-5	TGTGCCAGTAGTCTCCCAGTCGGGGGCAATCAGCCCCAGCATTTT	CASSLPVGGNQPQHF
NA	NA	TRBV19	TRBJ2-7	TGTGCCAGTAGTATAAATGAAGGGGGGGAGCAGTACTTC	CASSINEGGEQYF
NA	NA	TRBV7-9	TRBJ1-1	TGTGCCAGCAGCTTGGAGGGCCCTACTGAAGCTTTCTTT	CASSLEGPTEAFF
NA	NA	TRBV9	TRBJ2-3	TGTGCCAGCAGTCCTTTTGCGGGGATTACAGATACGCAGTATTTT	CASSPFAGITDTQYF
NA	NA	TRBV6-5	TRBJ2-7	TGTGCCACCCGTATTCAGGTCGCCGTCTACGAGCAGTACTTC	CATRIQVAVYEQYF
NA	NA	TRBV29-1	TRBJ2-5	TGCAGCGCGGAGGAGGGTCAAGAGACCCAGTACTTC	CSAEEGQETQYF
NA	NA	TRBV7-3	TRBJ2-1	TGTGCCAGCAGCCCCTGGGACTCCGGGGAGCAGTTCTTC	CASSPWDSGEQFF
NA	NA	TRBV7-2	TRBJ1-1	TGTGCCAGCAGCTTCGGGGAGGGCACTGAAGCTTTCTTT	CASSFGEGTEAFF
NA	NA	TRBV19	TRBJ2-7	TGTGCCAGTAGTACCCGGGGGCAGGGGTTTTGGGGCGAGCAGTACTTC	CASSTRGQGFWGEQYF
TRBD1	NA	TRBV5-1	TRBJ2-7	TGCGCCAGCAGCTTGGCGGGACAGGGCCACGAGCAGTACTTC	CASSLAGQGHEQYF
NA	NA	TRBV9	TRBJ2-3	TGTGCCAGCAGCGTCCTTGGGCTAAGCACAGATACGCAGTATTTT	CASSVLGLSTDTQYF
NA	NA	TRBV7-2	TRBJ2-7	TGTGCCAGCAGCTTATCAGGGTCCTACGAGCAGTACTTC	CASSLSGSYEQYF
NA	NA	TRBV11-2	TRBJ2-7	TGTGCCAGCAGCTTAGGTTTGTCGGGGGGACAGGCCTCGATACCGCAGTACTTC	CASSLGLSGGQASIPQYF
NA	once	TRBV9	TRBJ2-3	TGTGCCAGCAGCGTAGGAGGGTCGAGCGGCAGGGTCACAGATACGCAGTATTTT	CASSVGGSSGRVTDTQYF
NA	NA	TRBV12-5	TRBJ2-7	TGTGCTAGTGGTTTCTCCAGCCTGGGGGGCGTCGAGCAGTACTTC	CASGFSSLGGVEQYF
NA	NA	TRBV10-3	TRBJ1-1	TGTGCCATCGGAGGGAGGCTGAGGGGAAAAGAGAACACTGAAGCTTTCTTT	CAIGGRLRGKENTEAFF
TRBD1	NA	TRBV7-2	TRBJ1-5	TGTGCCAGCAGCTTGGGACAGGATAATCAGCCCCAGCATTTT	CASSLGQDNQPQHF
NA	once	TRBV4-1	TRBJ2-2	TGCGCCAGCAGCGGACGGGACATAAGCACCGGGGAGCTGTTTTTT	CASSGRDISTGELFF
NA	NA	TRBV14	TRBJ1-2	TGTGCCAGCAGCGAAAGTTATAGGGGTCGGATCACCTTC	CASSESYRGRITF
NA	few	TRBV6-5	TRBJ1-2	TGTGCCAGCAGACTAAGGACAAAAATGGGGTATGGCTACACCTTC	CASRLRTKMGYGYTF
TRBD1	once	TRBV9	TRBJ2-7	TGTGCCAGCAGCGCGAAAGGACAGGGGCCCTACGAGCAGTACTTC	CASSAKGQGPYEQYF
TRBD1	NA	TRBV30	TRBJ2-2	TGTGCCTGGAGTCGGACAGGGGTAACCGGGGAGCTGTTTTTT	CAWSRTGVTGELFF
NA	NA	TRBV28	TRBJ1-1	TGTGCCAGCAGTTTACCCGGGAGCCAAAACACTGAAGCTTTCTTT	CASSLPGSQNTEAFF
NA	NA	TRBV4-3	TRBJ2-3	TGCGCCAGCAGCCCATTCGGTTCGAGAGATACGCAGTATTTT	CASSPFGSRDTQYF
NA	NA	TRBV5-4	TRBJ2-7	TGTGCCAGCAGCTTAGGTGACCACCCCTACGAGCAGTACTTC	CASSLGDHPYEQYF
TRBD1	once	TRBV6-5	TRBJ1-4	TGTGCCAGCGGCCTCATACAGGGGCTTAGAGAAAAACTGTTTTTT	CASGLIQGLREKLFF
NA	NA	TRBV29-1	TRBJ2-7	TGCAGCGTTGGGGGGAAACCGGGACGGCCTAACGAGCAGTACTTC	CSVGGKPGRPNEQYF
NA	NA	TRBV20-1	TRBJ2-7	TGCAGTGCTTTTGACATCTACGAGCAGTACTTC	CSAFDIYEQYF
TRBD1	NA	TRBV7-8	TRBJ1-6	TGTGCCAGCAGCCTCCGGGACAGATATTCACCCCTCCACTTT	CASSLRDRYSPLHF
NA	few	TRBV4-1	TRBJ2-7	TGCGCCAGCAGCCCCTCGAGGGAGGAGGGCTACGAGCAGTACTTC	CASSPSREEGYEQYF
NA	few	TRBV13	TRBJ2-6	TGTGCCAGCAGCCCACAGGGAGCCACCTCTGGGGCCAACGTCCTGACTTTC	CASSPQGATSGANVLTF
TRBD1	NA	TRBV11-2	TRBJ1-6	TGTGCCAGCAGCTTAGTCGGGACAGGGATCCATAATTCACCCCTCCACTTT	CASSLVGTGIHNSPLHF
NA	once	TRBV29-1	TRBJ1-4	TGCAGCGTTGTCCAAGCCTATAATGAAAAACTGTTTTTT	CSVVQAYNEKLFF
NA	few	TRBV7-2	TRBJ1-2	TGTGCCAGCAGCTCCGGTCCAAACTATGGCTACACCTTC	CASSSGPNYGYTF
NA	few	TRBV6-1	TRBJ1-1	TGTGCCAGCAGTGAGATGGCGGGCGGAGGGACTGAAGCTTTCTTT	CASSEMAGGGTEAFF
NA	NA	TRBV9	TRBJ2-3	TGTGCCAGCAGCGCGTCCGGGACTTCTAGCACAGATACGCAGTATTTT	CASSASGTSSTDTQYF
TRBD1	NA	TRBV6-6	TRBJ2-6	TGTGCCAGCAGTTACCTGGGACAGACCTGGGCCAACGTCCTGACTTTC	CASSYLGQTWANVLTF
TRBD1	NA	TRBV18	TRBJ1-1	TGTGCCAGCTCAAGACAGGGGGGGAACACTGAAGCTTTCTTT	CASSRQGGNTEAFF